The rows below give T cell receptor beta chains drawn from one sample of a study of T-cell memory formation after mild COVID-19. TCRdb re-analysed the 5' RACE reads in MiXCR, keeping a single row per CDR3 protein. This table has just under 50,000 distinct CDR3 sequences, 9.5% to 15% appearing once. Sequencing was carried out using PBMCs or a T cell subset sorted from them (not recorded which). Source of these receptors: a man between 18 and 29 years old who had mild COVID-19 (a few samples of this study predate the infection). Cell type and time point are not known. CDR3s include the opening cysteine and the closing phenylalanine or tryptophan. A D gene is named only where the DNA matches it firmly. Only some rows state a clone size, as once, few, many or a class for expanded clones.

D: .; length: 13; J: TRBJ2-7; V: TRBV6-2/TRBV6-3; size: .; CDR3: CASTVDRSYEQYF; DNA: TGTGCCAGCACCGTGGACCGATCCTACGAGCAGTACTTC
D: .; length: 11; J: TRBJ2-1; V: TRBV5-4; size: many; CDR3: CASSLFEEQFF; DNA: TGTGCCAGCAGCTTGTTTGAGGAGCAGTTCTTC
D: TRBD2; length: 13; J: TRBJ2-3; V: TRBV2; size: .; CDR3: CASGGEYTDTQYF; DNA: TGTGCCAGTGGGGGGGAATACACAGATACGCAGTATTTT
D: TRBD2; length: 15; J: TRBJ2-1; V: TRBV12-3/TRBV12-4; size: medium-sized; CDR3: CASTRASGGAGEQFF; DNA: TGTGCCAGCACCCGGGCTAGCGGGGGGGCCGGTGAGCAGTTCTTC
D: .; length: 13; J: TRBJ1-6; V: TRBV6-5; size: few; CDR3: CASREKLDSPLHF; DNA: TGTGCCAGCAGGGAGAAATTGGATTCACCCCTCCACTTT
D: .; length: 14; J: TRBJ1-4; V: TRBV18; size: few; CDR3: CASSLLASAEKLFF; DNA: TGTGCCAGCTCACTATTAGCTAGTGCTGAAAAACTGTTTTTT
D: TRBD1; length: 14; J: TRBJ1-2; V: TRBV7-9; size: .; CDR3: CASSPWTGSYGYTF; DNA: TGTGCCAGCAGCCCGTGGACAGGATCTTATGGCTACACCTTC
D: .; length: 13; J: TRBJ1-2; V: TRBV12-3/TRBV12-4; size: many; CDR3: CASSPTGNYGYTF; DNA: TGTGCCAGCAGCCCCACAGGGAACTATGGCTACACCTTC
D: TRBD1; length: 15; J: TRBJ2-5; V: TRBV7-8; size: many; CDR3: CASSLRLGTEETQYF; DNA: TGTGCCAGCAGCCTAAGGTTGGGGACAGAAGAGACCCAGTACTTC
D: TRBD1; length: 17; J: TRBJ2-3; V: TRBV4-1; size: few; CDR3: CASSTPQGWQGADTQYF; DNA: TGCGCCAGCAGCACCCCCCAGGGTTGGCAGGGGGCAGATACGCAGTATTTT
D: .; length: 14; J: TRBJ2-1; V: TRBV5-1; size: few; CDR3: CASRGASRPNEQFF; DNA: TGCGCCAGCAGGGGGGCTAGCCGACCAAATGAGCAGTTCTTC
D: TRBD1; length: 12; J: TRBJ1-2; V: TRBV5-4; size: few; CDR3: CASSFDRGGYTF; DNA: TGTGCCAGCAGCTTCGACAGGGGAGGCTACACCTTC
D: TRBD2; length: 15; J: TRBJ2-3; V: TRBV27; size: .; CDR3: CASSLGGGYTDTQYF; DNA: TGTGCCAGCAGTTTAGGCGGGGGGTACACAGATACGCAGTATTTT
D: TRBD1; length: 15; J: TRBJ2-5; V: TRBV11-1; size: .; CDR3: CASSTGTGAEETQYF; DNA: TGTGCCAGCAGCACCGGGACAGGGGCAGAAGAGACCCAGTACTTC
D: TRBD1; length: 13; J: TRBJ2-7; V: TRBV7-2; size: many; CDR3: CASSRDRVYEQYF; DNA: TGTGCCAGCAGCCGGGACAGGGTATACGAGCAGTACTTC
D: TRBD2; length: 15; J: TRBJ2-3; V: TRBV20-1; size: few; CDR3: CSATYLGGGADTQYF; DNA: TGCAGTGCTACCTACCTTGGCGGGGGGGCAGATACGCAGTATTTT
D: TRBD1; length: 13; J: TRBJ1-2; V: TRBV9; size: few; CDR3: CASSGTGDYGYTF; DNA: TGTGCCAGCAGCGGGACAGGGGACTATGGCTACACCTTC
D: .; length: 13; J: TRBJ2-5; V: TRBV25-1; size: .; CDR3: CASSAGSQETQYF; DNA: TGTGCCAGCAGTGCGGGCAGCCAAGAGACCCAGTACTTC
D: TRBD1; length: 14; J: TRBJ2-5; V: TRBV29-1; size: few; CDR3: CSVEGQGAQETQYF; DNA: TGCAGCGTTGAAGGACAGGGGGCCCAAGAGACCCAGTACTTC
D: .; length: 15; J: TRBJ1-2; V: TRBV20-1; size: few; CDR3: CSAQDSTGPLGGYTF; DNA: TGCAGTGCCCAAGACTCGACAGGTCCCTTGGGAGGCTACACCTTC
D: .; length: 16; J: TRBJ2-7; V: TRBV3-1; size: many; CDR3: CASSQDPPGGDYEQYF; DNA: TGTGCCAGCAGCCAAGATCCCCCCGGTGGGGACTACGAGCAGTACTTC
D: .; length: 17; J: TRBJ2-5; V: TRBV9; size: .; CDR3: CASSVGKGPRVQETQYF; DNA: TGTGCCAGCAGCGTAGGGAAGGGACCCAGGGTCCAAGAGACCCAGTACTTC
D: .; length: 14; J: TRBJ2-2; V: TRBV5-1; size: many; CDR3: CASSLVQNTGELFF; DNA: TGCGCCAGCAGCTTGGTTCAGAACACCGGGGAGCTGTTTTTT
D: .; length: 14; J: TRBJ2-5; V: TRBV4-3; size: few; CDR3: CASSQRGSQETQYF; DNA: TGCGCCAGCAGCCAACGGGGTTCCCAAGAGACCCAGTACTTC
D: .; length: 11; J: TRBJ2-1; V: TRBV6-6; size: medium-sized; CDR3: CASTEGGEQFF; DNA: TGTGCCAGCACCGAAGGGGGTGAGCAGTTCTTC
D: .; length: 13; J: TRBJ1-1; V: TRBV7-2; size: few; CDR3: CASSLNGYTEAFF; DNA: TGTGCCAGCAGCTTAAACGGGTACACTGAAGCTTTCTTT
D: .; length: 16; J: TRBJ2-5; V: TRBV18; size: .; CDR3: CASSRAVPTAQETQYF; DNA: TGTGCCAGCTCACGGGCGGTTCCTACGGCTCAAGAGACCCAGTACTTC
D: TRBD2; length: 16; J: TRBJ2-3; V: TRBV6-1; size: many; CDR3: CASTIGLAGPTDTQYF; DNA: TGTGCCAGCACCATCGGCTTAGCGGGGCCCACAGATACGCAGTATTTT
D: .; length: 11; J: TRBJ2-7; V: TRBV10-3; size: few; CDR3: CAITQGYEQYF; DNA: TGTGCCATCACCCAGGGCTACGAGCAGTACTTC
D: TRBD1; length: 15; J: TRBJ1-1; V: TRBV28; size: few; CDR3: CASSPADRVNTEAFF; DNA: TGTGCCAGCAGTCCGGCGGACAGGGTAAACACTGAAGCTTTCTTT
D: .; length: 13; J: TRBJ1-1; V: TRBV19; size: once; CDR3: CASSIGADTEAFF; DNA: TGTGCCAGTAGTATTGGGGCAGACACTGAAGCTTTCTTT
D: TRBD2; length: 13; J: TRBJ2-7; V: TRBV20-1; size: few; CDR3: CSALRGLEHEQYF; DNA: TGCAGTGCTCTCCGGGGACTAGAGCACGAGCAGTACTTC
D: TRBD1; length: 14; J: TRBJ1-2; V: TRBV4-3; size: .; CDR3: CASSQTTGGYGYTF; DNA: TGCGCCAGCAGCCAAACCACAGGGGGGTATGGCTACACCTTC